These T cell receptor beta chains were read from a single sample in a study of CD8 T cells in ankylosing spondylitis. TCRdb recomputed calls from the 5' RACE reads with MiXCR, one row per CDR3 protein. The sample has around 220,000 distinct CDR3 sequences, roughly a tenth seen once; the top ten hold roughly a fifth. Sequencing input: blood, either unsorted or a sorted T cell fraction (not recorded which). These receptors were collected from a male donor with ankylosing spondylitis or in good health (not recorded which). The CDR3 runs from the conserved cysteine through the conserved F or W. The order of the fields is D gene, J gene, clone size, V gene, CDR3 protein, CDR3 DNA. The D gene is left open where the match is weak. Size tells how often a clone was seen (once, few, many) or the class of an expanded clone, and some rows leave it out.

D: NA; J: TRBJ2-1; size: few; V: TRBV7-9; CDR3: CASSSAGTTALNEQFF; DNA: TGTGCCAGCAGCTCGGCCGGGACAACGGCCCTCAATGAGCAGTTCTTC
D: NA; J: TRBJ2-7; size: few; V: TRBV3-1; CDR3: CASSQRDWPYEQYF; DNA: TGTGCCAGCAGCCAAAGGGACTGGCCCTACGAGCAGTACTTC
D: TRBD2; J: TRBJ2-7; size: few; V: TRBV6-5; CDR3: CASSYSSSGGPYEQYF; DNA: TGTGCCAGCAGTTACTCGTCTAGCGGGGGGCCCTACGAGCAGTACTTC
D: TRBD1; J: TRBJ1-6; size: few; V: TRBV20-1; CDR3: CSASGTGGAYNSPLHF; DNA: TGCAGTGCTAGCGGTACAGGGGGCGCGTATAATTCACCCCTCCACTTT
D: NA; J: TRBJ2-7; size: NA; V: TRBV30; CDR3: CAWSGGSAIHEQYF; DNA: TGTGCCTGGAGTGGGGGATCGGCAATCCACGAGCAGTACTTC
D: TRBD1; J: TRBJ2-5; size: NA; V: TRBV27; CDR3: CASSLSDRVQETQYF; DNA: TGTGCCAGCAGTTTATCAGACAGGGTACAAGAGACCCAGTACTTC
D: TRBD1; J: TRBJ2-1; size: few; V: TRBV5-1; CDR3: CAVRTGTGNNEQFF; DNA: TGCGCCGTGCGGACCGGGACAGGGAACAATGAGCAGTTCTTC
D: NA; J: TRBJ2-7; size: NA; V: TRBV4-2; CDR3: CASSAGLFPFATYEQYF; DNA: TGTGCCAGCAGCGCCGGGCTCTTCCCCTTCGCAACCTACGAGCAGTACTTC
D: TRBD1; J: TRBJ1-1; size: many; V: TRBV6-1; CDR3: CASRGTVNTEAFF; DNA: TGTGCCAGCAGGGGGACAGTGAACACTGAAGCTTTCTTT
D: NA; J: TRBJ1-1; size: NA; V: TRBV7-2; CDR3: CASNLGGEGEDTEAFF; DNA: TGTGCCAGCAACCTAGGGGGTGAAGGGGAGGACACTGAAGCTTTCTTT
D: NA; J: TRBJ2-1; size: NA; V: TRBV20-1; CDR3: CSEGGYYNEQFF; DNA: TGCAGTGAGGGGGGATACTACAATGAGCAGTTCTTC
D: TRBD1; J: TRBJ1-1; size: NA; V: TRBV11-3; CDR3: CASSFQGATEAFF; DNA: TGTGCCAGCAGCTTCCAGGGGGCAACCGAAGCTTTCTTT
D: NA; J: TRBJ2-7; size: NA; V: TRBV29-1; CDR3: CSVGLSGTQGEQYF; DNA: TGCAGCGTTGGCCTCTCCGGGACTCAGGGCGAGCAGTACTTC
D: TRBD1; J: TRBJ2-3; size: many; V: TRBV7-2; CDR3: CASSLQGADTQYF; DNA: TGTGCCAGCAGCTTACAGGGGGCAGATACGCAGTATTTT
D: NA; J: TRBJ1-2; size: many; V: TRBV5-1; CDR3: CASSMDSIYGYTF; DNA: TGCGCCAGCAGCATGGACAGCATTTATGGCTACACCTTC
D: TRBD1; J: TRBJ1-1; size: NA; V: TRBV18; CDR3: CASSPLTGWDTEAFF; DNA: TGTGCCAGCTCACCCCTGACAGGGTGGGACACTGAAGCTTTCTTT
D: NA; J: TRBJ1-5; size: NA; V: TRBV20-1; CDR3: CSTSRPGAGLNQPQHF; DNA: TGCAGTACGAGCCGACCTGGGGCAGGTCTAAATCAGCCCCAGCATTTT
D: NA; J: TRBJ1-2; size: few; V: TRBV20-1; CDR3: CSASQPLGTYGYTF; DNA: TGCAGTGCTTCTCAGCCCCTCGGGACCTATGGCTACACCTTC
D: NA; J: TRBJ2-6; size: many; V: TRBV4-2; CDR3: CASSQDLTGLGPSGANVLTF; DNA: TGTGCCAGCAGCCAAGACCTTACAGGGTTAGGACCCTCTGGGGCCAACGTCCTGACTTTC